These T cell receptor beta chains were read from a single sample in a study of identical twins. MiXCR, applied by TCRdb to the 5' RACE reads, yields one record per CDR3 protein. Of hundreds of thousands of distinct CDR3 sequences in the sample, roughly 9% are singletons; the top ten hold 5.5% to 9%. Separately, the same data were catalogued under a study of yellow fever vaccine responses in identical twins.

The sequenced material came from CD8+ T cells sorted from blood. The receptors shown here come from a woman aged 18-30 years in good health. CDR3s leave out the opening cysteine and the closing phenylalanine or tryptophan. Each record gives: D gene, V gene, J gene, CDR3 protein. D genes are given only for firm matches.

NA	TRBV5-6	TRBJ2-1	ASSRSRFYNEQF
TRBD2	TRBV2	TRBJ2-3	ASRAGLAGADTQY
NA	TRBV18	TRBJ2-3	AGKSTDTQY
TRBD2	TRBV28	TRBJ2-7	ANSAAGELYEQY
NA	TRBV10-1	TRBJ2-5	ASSESGGTDQETQY
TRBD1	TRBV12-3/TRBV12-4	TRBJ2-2	ASSLAPGQGYTGELF
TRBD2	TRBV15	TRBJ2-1	ATSPRLAGGLIEQF
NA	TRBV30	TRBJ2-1	AWSPGYHNEQF
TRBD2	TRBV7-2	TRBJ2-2	ASSFLAGPANTGELF
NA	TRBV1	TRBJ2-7	TSSQDSSIYEQY
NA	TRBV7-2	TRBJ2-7	ASSPARGKLREQY
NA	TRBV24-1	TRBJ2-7	ATSDLRQGEQY
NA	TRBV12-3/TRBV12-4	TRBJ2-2	ASSPDVNTGELF
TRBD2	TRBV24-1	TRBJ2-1	ATSDPRLAGFQGEQF
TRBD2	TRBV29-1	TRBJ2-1	SGGGFGGNNEQF
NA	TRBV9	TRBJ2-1	ASSGLPYNEQF
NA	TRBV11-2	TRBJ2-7	ASSLKGGREQY
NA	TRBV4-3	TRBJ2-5	ASSQAPQFQETQY
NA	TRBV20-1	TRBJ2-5	SARNRDNQETQY
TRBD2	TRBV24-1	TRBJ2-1	ATSDGRYGEQF
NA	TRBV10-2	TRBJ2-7	ASKSDYEQY
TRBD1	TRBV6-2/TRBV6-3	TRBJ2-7	ASSYGTADYEQY
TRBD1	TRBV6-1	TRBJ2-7	ASSPRDRGIYEQY
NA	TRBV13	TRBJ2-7	ASSLWSDEQY
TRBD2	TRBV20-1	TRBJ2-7	SERPSGTYEQY
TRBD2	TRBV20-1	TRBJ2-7	SASTASGSDEQY
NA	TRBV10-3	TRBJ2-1	AIRIGQYNEQF
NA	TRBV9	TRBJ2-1	ASSSPPSWNEQF